The clone carrying this T cell receptor (beta chain) was counted a few times. The record originates from a study of T cells after yellow fever vaccination. General study findings and limits: Sorted memory subsets on day 0 lacked detectable levels of almost all vaccine-responding clonotypes. The study noted that FACS-sorted repertoires could contain abundant clonotypes contaminating from the bulk population.

They built TCR cDNA with 5'RACE template switching, a step that put in a universal primer site and UMIs. TCRdb re-called the 5' RACE reads through MiXCR, storing one row per CDR3 protein. The table lists 25,000 or so distinct CDR3 sequences, 4% to 5% of them singletons. Sequenced material: PBMCs, either bulk or a sorted T-cell subset (CD4+, CD8+, memory, or dextramer-sorted; not recorded which), taken on the day of the yellow fever booster vaccination. This clonotype was sampled from a man younger than 35 who received the YFV17D yellow fever vaccine.

This CDR3 is CASSLVGTRLSTDTQYF. The CDR3 DNA follows: TGTGCCAGCAGCTTAGTAGGGACTCGGCTTAGCACAGATACGCAGTATTTT. This chain uses TRBV7-2 with TRBJ2-3, with D perhaps TRBD2 (6 bases). Trimming took off 1 base at V and 0 bases at J, with 14 bases between the two ends. The CDR3 sequence is 17 residues long. Germline CDR1 reads SGHTA; CDR2 reads FQGNSA.